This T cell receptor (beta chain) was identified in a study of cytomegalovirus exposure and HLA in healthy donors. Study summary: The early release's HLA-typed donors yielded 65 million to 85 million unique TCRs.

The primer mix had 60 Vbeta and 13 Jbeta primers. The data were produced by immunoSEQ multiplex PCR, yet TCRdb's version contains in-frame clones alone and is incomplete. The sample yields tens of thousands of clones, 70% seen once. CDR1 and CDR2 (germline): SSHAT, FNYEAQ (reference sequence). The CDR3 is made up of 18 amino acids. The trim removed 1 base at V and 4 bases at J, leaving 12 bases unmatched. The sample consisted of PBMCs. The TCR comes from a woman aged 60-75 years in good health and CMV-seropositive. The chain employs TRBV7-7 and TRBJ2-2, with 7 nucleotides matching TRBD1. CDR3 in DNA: TGTGCCAGCAGCTTAGTCGGGCGTCGACAGGGTGGCACCGGGGAGCTGTTTTTT. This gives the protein CASSLVGRRQGGTGELFF.